The 18 T cell receptor beta chains below all came from one sample that was sequenced in a study of T cells after yellow fever vaccination. TCRdb recomputed calls from the 5' RACE reads with MiXCR, one row per CDR3 protein. The data show 110,000 to 150,000 distinct CDR3 sequences, 5% to 7.5% seen once. The material was CD4+ T cells sorted from PBMCs, obtained 10 days after the yellow fever booster vaccination. All receptors come from a man aged 30-40 years who received the YFV17D yellow fever vaccine.

Remarks on this clonotype: A read error may explain this, as a much larger clone is one base away. The chain is built from TRBV12-3 or TRBV12-4 and TRBJ2-7, with D possibly being TRBD1 (5 bases). Trimming stripped 5 bases from V and 2 bases from J, with 13 bases between. The CDR3 sequence is 14 residues long. The CDR3 loop reads CASSPAQVTYEQYF. The CDR3 nucleotides read TGTGCCAGCAGTCCAGCACAGGTGACCTACGAGCAGTACTTC.

This clonotype was found many times. The chain combines TRBV5-1 with TRBJ2-3, with 7 bases fitting TRBD1. Germline CDR1 reads SGHRS; CDR2 reads YFSETQ. This CDR3 comprises 16 residues. The trim removed 0 bases at V and 4 bases at J, leaving 8 bases unmatched. In DNA, the CDR3 is TGCGCCAGCAGCTTGGCCCTGGACAGGCCCCCAGATACGCAGTATTTT. Amino acids: CASSLALDRPPDTQYF.

At least ten counts were recorded for this clonotype. This chain joins TRBV20-1 and TRBJ2-7; no definite D call. The CDR3 has 11 residues. Trimming removed 1 base at V and 2 bases at J, with 3 bases between. Looked up from germline, CDR1 is DFQATT and CDR2 is SNEGSKA (reference sequence). For the CDR3, the DNA is TGCAGTGCTAGAGGAACCTACGAGCAGTACTTC. It specifies CSARGTYEQYF.

This clonotype was found a few times. The chain joins TRBV24-1 to TRBJ2-1; D is possibly TRBD2 (5 bases). CDR3 length: 14 residues. V was pared by 4 bases and J by 4 bases, with 10 bases between. The germline V gene has CDR1 KGHDR and CDR2 SFDVKD. The CDR3 sequence: CATSDSGMYNEQFF. The CDR3 DNA reads as TGTGCCACCAGTGACTCGGGGATGTACAATGAGCAGTTCTTC.

Many counts were recorded for this clonotype. The gene calls are TRBV18 and TRBJ2-1; D is unresolved. In germline, CDR1 is KGHSH, CDR2 LQKENI. The CDR3 runs to 13 residues. V dropped 3 bases and J dropped 6 bases, with 9 bases sitting between them. The CDR3 nucleotides are TGTGCCAGCTCACCCACGCTCGGCAATGAGCAGTTCTTC. Protein: CASSPTLGNEQFF.

In this sample, this clonotype turned up many times. V and J are TRBV12-3 or TRBV12-4 and TRBJ2-1, with TRBD2 identical over 7 bases. Germline trimming cut 1 base from V and 4 bases from J; bases unmatched to any gene: 4. The CDR3 covers 15 residues. The CDR3 is CASSLGRGTYNEQFF. The CDR3 DNA is TGTGCCAGCAGTTTAGGGCGGGGGACTTACAATGAGCAGTTCTTC.

This clonotype was observed at least ten times. J is TRBJ2-3 and V is TRBV10-1, with TRBD1 as a possible D gene (7 bases). The CDR3 consists of 16 residues. Germline V CDR1 and CDR2: WNHNN, SYGVQD (reference sequence). V was trimmed by 3 bases and J by 1 base, leaving 14 bases between them. The chain's CDR3 is CASSDRGEPRTDTQYF. Here the CDR3 DNA reads TGCGCCAGCAGTGACAGGGGGGAGCCGCGCACAGATACGCAGTATTTT.

This clonotype was detected ten times or more. The V call is TRBV20-1, the J call TRBJ2-7, with 8 bases fitting TRBD2. CDR3 length: 16 amino acids. Germline values: CDR1 DFQATT, CDR2 SNEGSKA (reference sequence). With 3 bases clipped from V and 5 bases from J, the junction kept 15 bases outside the gene matches. The CDR3 DNA follows: TGCAGTGCTAGTTTTATGACGGGAGGGCCGATACACGAGCAGTACTTC. Translating gives CSASFMTGGPIHEQYF.

This clonotype occurred many times. The chain recombines TRBV7-9 with TRBJ2-3; D is unresolved. Germline assignment: CDR1 SEHNR and CDR2 FQNEAQ (reference sequence). The CDR3 loop spans 16 amino acids. Trimming pared 2 bases from V and 2 bases from J, leaving 14 bases between. The CDR3 DNA sequence: TGTGCCAGCAGCTTAAGTCGTGTAGTGTCCACAGATACGCAGTATTTT. It translates to CASSLSRVVSTDTQYF.

Many counts were recorded for this clonotype. The V call is TRBV11-2, the J call TRBJ2-1; 10 nucleotides match TRBD2. V shed 0 bases, J shed 7 bases, and the junction held 0 bases outside the gene matches. Germline lookup yields CDR1 SGHAT and CDR2 FQNNGV. The CDR3 is 14 residues long. The CDR3 DNA reads as TGTGCCAGCAGCTTAGAACTAGCGGGAAATGAGCAGTTCTTC. This codes for CASSLELAGNEQFF.

Ten or more counts support this clonotype. The V call is TRBV29-1, the J call TRBJ1-1; D remains unclear. The V end lost 2 bases, the J end lost 2 bases, and 9 bases lay between the germline ends. Germline loops: CDR1 SQVTM, CDR2 ANQGSEA. The CDR3 loop spans 13 amino acids. CDR3 protein: CSVEYKGNTEAFF. The CDR3 nucleotides are TGCAGCGTTGAATATAAGGGAAACACTGAAGCTTTCTTT.

This clonotype has a count of ten or more. The chain recombines TRBV20-1 with TRBJ2-3; D remains ambiguous. V lost 2 bases and J 8 bases, leaving 11 bases between the germline ends. CDR3 length equals 12 residues. The V gene's germline CDR1 is DFQATT and CDR2 SNEGSKA (reference sequence). The CDR3, as DNA: TGCAGTGCTAGAAAAGCTGGTCTTACGCAGTATTTT. As protein: CSARKAGLTQYF.

This clonotype appeared many times. The V call is TRBV10-2, the J call TRBJ2-3; 8 bases align to TRBD2. Per the germline V gene, CDR1 is WSHSY and CDR2 is SAAADI. The CDR3 runs 15 residues. V gave up 0 bases and J gave up 5 bases; unmatched junction bases: 4. Here the CDR3 reads CASSESGRAGDTQYF. The CDR3 DNA reads as TGCGCCAGCAGTGAGTCCGGGAGGGCCGGAGATACGCAGTATTTT.

The chain recombines TRBV5-1 with TRBJ2-7; D unclear. There are 14 residues in the CDR3. Per germline, CDR1 SGHRS and CDR2 YFSETQ. The V gene lost 0 bases and the J gene lost 3 bases, with 10 bases spanning the gap. In DNA form, the CDR3 reads TGCGCCAGCAGCTTGGAGGTGGGAAGCTACGAGCAGTACTTC. Its protein is CASSLEVGSYEQYF.

The chain links TRBV18 to TRBJ2-7, with 8 bases fitting TRBD1. Unmatched junction bases numbered 14, after V lost 9 bases and J lost 7 bases. Germline CDR1 is KGHSH and CDR2 is LQKENI. This CDR3 spans 14 amino acids. CDR3 in DNA: TGTGCCAGTTCCGCCGACAGGGGCTGGGGTGAGCAGTACTTC. As protein: CASSADRGWGEQYF.

This clonotype was detected many times. The chain employs TRBV12-3 or TRBV12-4 and TRBJ2-3; 7 bases line up with TRBD1. There are 15 residues in the CDR3. The V gene end was trimmed by 3 bases and the J gene end by 4 bases; junction bases not matched to a gene: 7. The CDR3: CASSFQGVGADTQYF. The CDR3 DNA sequence: TGTGCCAGCAGTTTTCAGGGGGTCGGTGCAGATACGCAGTATTTT.

This clonotype was detected ten times or more. The chain combines TRBV20-1 with TRBJ2-7; tentative D call: TRBD2 (6 bases). The V end lost 3 bases, the J end lost 6 bases, and 15 bases lay between the germline ends. The CDR3 covers 13 residues. Germline CDR1 DFQATT, CDR2 SNEGSKA (reference sequence). The DNA of the CDR3 is TGCAGTGCTAGCTTGAATTCCGGGGGCGAGCAGTACTTC. Its protein is CSASLNSGGEQYF.

This clonotype was seen repeatedly, ten times or more. CDR3 residues: CASSYVQGTYEQYF. CDR3 nucleotide sequence: TGTGCCAGCAGTTATGTCCAGGGTACCTACGAGCAGTACTTC. V usage is TRBV6-2 or TRBV6-3 and J usage is TRBJ2-7; a possible D gene is TRBD1 (5 bases). V was cut by 3 bases and J by 2 bases, with 11 bases left in between. Germline-derived CDR1 and CDR2 are MNHEY and SVGEGT. This CDR3 comprises 14 residues.